The 26 T cell receptor beta chains in this list originate from one sample, sequenced in a study of monozygotic twins with inflammatory bowel disease. TCRdb re-called the 5' RACE reads and gives one entry per CDR3 protein, without DNA. Its table lists 420,000 or so distinct CDR3 sequences. The sequenced sample was blood. These receptor sequences come from a human donor with ulcerative colitis or Crohn's disease, or a healthy co-twin of an affected twin (not recorded which).

V is TRBV11-2 and J is TRBJ2-5; with no DNA, the TCRdb D assignment of TRBD2 cannot be verified. Germline CDR1 SGHAT, CDR2 FQNNGV. This CDR3 spans 18 amino acids. This chain's CDR3 is CASSSRGSGRGGGETQYF.

The chain combines TRBV20-1 with TRBJ2-7; TCRdb's assignment of TRBD2 cannot be checked, as there is no DNA. From germline, CDR1 is DFQATT and CDR2 SNEGSKA (reference sequence). The CDR3 extends over 14 amino acids. The chain's CDR3 is CSARGEGGSYEQYF.

This chain uses TRBV20-1 with TRBJ2-2; TCRdb outputs TRBD1, but without DNA this stays unchecked. This CDR3 comprises 13 residues. The germline CDR1 and CDR2 sequences are DFQATT and SNEGSKA (reference sequence). The CDR3 sequence: CSASKGGTGELFF.

V usage is TRBV7-2 and J usage is TRBJ2-7; TCRdb's assignment of TRBD1 cannot be checked, as there is no DNA. Germline CDR1 SGHTA, CDR2 FQGNSA. This CDR3 spans 14 amino acids. The CDR3 loop is CASSYVSGGYEQYF.

This rearrangement joins TRBV29-1 to TRBJ2-7; the D call from TCRdb, TRBD1, cannot be confirmed without DNA. CDR1 SQVTM and CDR2 ANQGSEA come from the germline V gene. This CDR3 comprises 14 residues. The CDR3 sequence: CSVVGGPGAYEQYF.

The rearrangement links TRBV12-3 or TRBV12-4 to TRBJ2-3. This CDR3 contains 15 residues. The CDR3 sequence: CASSFSSTYSDTQYF.

This chain uses TRBV11-2 with TRBJ2-7; TCRdb outputs TRBD1, but without DNA this stays unchecked. This CDR3 is built from 15 residues. Germline loops: CDR1 SGHAT, CDR2 FQNNGV. The CDR3 sequence is CASSLGTGGSGEQYF. Looking up the rest from reference TRBV11-2 and TRBJ2-7 gives the full variable domain: EAGVAQSPRYKIIEKRQSVAFWCNPISGHATLYWYQQILGQGPKLLIQFQNNGVVDDSQLPKDRFSAERLKGVDSTLKIQPAKLEDSAVYLCASSLGTGGSGEQYFGPGTRLTVT.

The chain joins TRBV6-2 or TRBV6-3 to TRBJ2-1; there is no DNA to check the TCRdb D call of TRBD2. Germline CDR1 MNHEY, CDR2 SVGEGT. The CDR3 length is 15 residues. The CDR3 protein is CASSHPAGLANEQFF.

This chain joins TRBV5-6 and TRBJ2-1; TCRdb's D gene call, TRBD2, goes unchecked for lack of DNA. CDR1 SGHDT and CDR2 YYEEEE come from the germline V gene. There are 12 residues in the CDR3. CDR3 amino acids: CASSLAGVEQFF.

This chain connects TRBV10-3 to TRBJ2-3. The CDR3 covers 13 residues. Germline CDR1 and CDR2: ENHRY and SYGVKD. The CDR3 protein is CAISEATRDTQYF.

The J gene is TRBJ1-2, the V gene TRBV5-6. The CDR3 consists of 12 residues. Germline lookup yields CDR1 SGHDT and CDR2 YYEEEE. CDR3 amino acids: CASSFEDYGYTF.

The J gene is TRBJ1-1, the V gene TRBV6-2 or TRBV6-3; TCRdb's assignment of TRBD1 cannot be checked, as there is no DNA. This CDR3 region has 12 residues. Germline V gene lookup returns CDR1 MNHEY and CDR2 SVGEGT. The CDR3 reads CASIRSGAEAFF.

The chain links TRBV27 to TRBJ2-1; the D gene TCRdb calls, TRBD1, cannot be checked with no DNA. CDR1 and CDR2 (germline): MNHEY, SMNVEV (reference sequence). The CDR3 covers 15 residues. The CDR3 spells CASSAYRDVNNEQFF.

The chain is built from TRBV27 and TRBJ2-7; the TRBD1 assignment by TCRdb is unverifiable without DNA. CDR1 MNHEY and CDR2 SMNVEV come from the germline V gene (reference sequence). The CDR3 runs to 17 residues. This CDR3 is CASSLSLWTGVSYEQYF.

This chain uses TRBV10-2 with TRBJ1-6. Germline V lookup: CDR1 WSHSY, CDR2 SAAADI. This CDR3 contains 14 residues. The CDR3 is CASSIRGSDSPLHF.

J is TRBJ2-2 and V is TRBV30; without DNA, the TCRdb call of TRBD2 cannot be checked. CDR3 size: 17 residues. Looked up from germline, CDR1 is GTSNPN and CDR2 is SVGIG (reference sequence). This CDR3 is CAWRWGTSGRNTGELFF. The full variable domain, rest sourced from reference TRBV30 and TRBJ2-2, is SQTIHQWPATLVQPVGSPLSLECTVEGTSNPNLYWYRQAAGRGLQLLFYSVGIGQISSEVPQNLSASRPQDRQFILSSKKLLLSDSGFYLCAWRWGTSGRNTGELFFGEGSRLTVL.

The V gene is TRBV28, the J gene TRBJ2-3. The CDR3 runs to 14 residues. CDR1 is MDHEN and CDR2 is SYDVKM in the germline V gene. The CDR3 region is CASKKGSITDTQYF.

The V gene is TRBV10-3, the J gene TRBJ2-2. CDR1 and CDR2 from the germline V gene are ENHRY and SYGVKD. This CDR3 contains 14 residues. CDR3 sequence: CATSRDPNTGELFF.

The V gene is TRBV7-2, the J gene TRBJ2-7; TCRdb gives TRBD2 as the D gene, but with no DNA this cannot be confirmed. The V gene's germline CDR1 is SGHTA and CDR2 FQGNSA. This CDR3 is built from 15 residues. CDR3 region: CASSFNPREDYEQYF.

This chain connects TRBV7-2 to TRBJ1-2; TCRdb outputs TRBD1, but without DNA this stays unchecked. This CDR3 comprises 16 residues. The germline gives CDR1 SGHTA, CDR2 FQGNSA. This CDR3 reads CASSYRPGQQAYGYTF.

The chain joins TRBV18 to TRBJ2-3; TCRdb's D gene call, TRBD2, goes unchecked for lack of DNA. The CDR3 extends over 15 amino acids. Germline V gene sequence: CDR1 KGHSH, CDR2 LQKENI. The CDR3 here is CASSLWGEARDTQYF. The full variable domain, rest sourced from reference TRBV18 and TRBJ2-3, is NAGVMQNPRHLVRRRGQEARLRCSPMKGHSHVYWYRQLPEEGLKFMVYLQKENIIDESGMPKERFSAEFPKEGPSILRIQQVVRGDSAAYFCASSLWGEARDTQYFGPGTRLTVL.

The chain employs TRBV7-7 and TRBJ2-2; the D call of TRBD1 rests on TCRdb alone, since no DNA is present to check it. CDR3 length equals 17 residues. The germline CDR1 and CDR2 sequences are SSHAT and FNYEAQ (reference sequence). The CDR3 region is CASSLGGTGMNTGELFF.

The chain joins TRBV5-1 to TRBJ1-2; TCRdb returns TRBD1, unconfirmable since there is no DNA. Germline CDR1 reads SGHRS; CDR2 reads YFSETQ. There are 15 residues in the CDR3. The CDR3 loop is CASSPLSGHEDGYTF.

The chain uses TRBV7-9 and TRBJ1-1; TCRdb gives TRBD1 as the D gene, but with no DNA this cannot be confirmed. CDR1 is SEHNR and CDR2 is FQNEAQ in the germline V gene (reference sequence). CDR3 length: 15 residues. This CDR3 is CANNFVPGQGPEAFF.

The V and J genes are TRBV5-1 and TRBJ1-2. The V gene's germline CDR1 is SGHRS and CDR2 YFSETQ. CDR3 length: 13 amino acids. CDR3 loop: CASSWESSYGYTF.

V is TRBV5-1 and J is TRBJ2-1. The CDR3 length is 12 residues. Germline CDR1 and CDR2: SGHRS and YFSETQ. The CDR3 sequence is CASSLARNEQFF.